There are a few counts of the clone carrying this TCR beta chain. Its antigen is currently unknown. MiXCR was run by TCRdb on the reads, yielding one entry per CDR3 protein. The sample has a few hundred thousand distinct CDR3 sequences, about a sixth seen once; the top ten hold 9.5% to 15%. The CDR3 extends over 15 amino acids. Between the trimmed V and J ends, which lost 0 bases and 8 bases, there was a span of 17 bases. CDR1 SGDLS and CDR2 YYNGEE come from the germline V gene. The record originates from a study of T cell repertoires in cytomegalovirus infection. Study in general: Both a matching HLA type and CMV infection were indicated by public TCR beta signatures. General study results and limits: It was HLA-C-restricted CMV-specific TCR beta clonotypes that dominated the response ex vivo. Identification of carriers of CMV plus the relevant HLA was performed using cumulative public TCR beta family frequency.

V gene TRBV9 combines with J gene TRBJ1-1; weak D call: TRBD1 (5 bases). Sequenced: PBMCs. This receptor was obtained from a human donor in good health (CMV status not recorded). Some clones in this sample may be carry-over from other donors' samples. The CDR3 DNA sequence: TGTGCCAGCAGCGTAGGAGGGTGGACACTTACAGAAGCTTTCTTT. It encodes CASSVGGWTLTEAFF.